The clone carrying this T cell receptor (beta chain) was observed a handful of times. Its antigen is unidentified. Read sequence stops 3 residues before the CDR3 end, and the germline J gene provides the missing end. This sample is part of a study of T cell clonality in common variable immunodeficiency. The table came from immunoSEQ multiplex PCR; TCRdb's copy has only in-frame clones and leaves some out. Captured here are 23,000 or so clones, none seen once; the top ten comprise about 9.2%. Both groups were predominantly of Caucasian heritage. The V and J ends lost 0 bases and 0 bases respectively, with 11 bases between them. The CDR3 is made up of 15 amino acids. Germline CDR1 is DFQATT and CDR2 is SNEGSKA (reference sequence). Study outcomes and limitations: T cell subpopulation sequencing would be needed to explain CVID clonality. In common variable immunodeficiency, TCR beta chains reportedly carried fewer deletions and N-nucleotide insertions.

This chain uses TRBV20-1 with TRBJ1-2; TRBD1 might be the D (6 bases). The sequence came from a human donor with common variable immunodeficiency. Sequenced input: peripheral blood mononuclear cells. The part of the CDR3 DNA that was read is TGCAGTGCTAGAGATCACAGGGCCCCTAACTATGGC. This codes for CSARDHRAPNYG. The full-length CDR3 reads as CSARDHRAPNYGYTF.